One T cell receptor beta chain is described in this entry. CDR3 length equals 18 residues. Germline CDR1 KGHSH, CDR2 LQKENI. V gave up 2 bases and J gave up 0 bases; unmatched junction bases: 11. The record originates from a study of cytomegalovirus exposure and HLA in healthy donors. On the study more broadly: An earlier analysis found around 100 million unique TCR beta sequences from around 180 million T cells.

This PCR relied on a set of 60 Vbeta primers and 13 Jbeta primers. The table came from immunoSEQ multiplex PCR; TCRdb's copy has only in-frame clones and leaves some out. The sample has some 100,000 clones, around 80% seen once. Sample: PBMCs. The source is a male donor in good health and CMV-seropositive. The chain joins TRBV18 to TRBJ2-5, with 8 bases fitting TRBD2. The CDR3, as DNA: TGTGCCAGCTCACCAGGCTTAGGTAGCGGGGACAACCAAGAGACCCAGTACTTC. Protein: CASSPGLGSGDNQETQYF.